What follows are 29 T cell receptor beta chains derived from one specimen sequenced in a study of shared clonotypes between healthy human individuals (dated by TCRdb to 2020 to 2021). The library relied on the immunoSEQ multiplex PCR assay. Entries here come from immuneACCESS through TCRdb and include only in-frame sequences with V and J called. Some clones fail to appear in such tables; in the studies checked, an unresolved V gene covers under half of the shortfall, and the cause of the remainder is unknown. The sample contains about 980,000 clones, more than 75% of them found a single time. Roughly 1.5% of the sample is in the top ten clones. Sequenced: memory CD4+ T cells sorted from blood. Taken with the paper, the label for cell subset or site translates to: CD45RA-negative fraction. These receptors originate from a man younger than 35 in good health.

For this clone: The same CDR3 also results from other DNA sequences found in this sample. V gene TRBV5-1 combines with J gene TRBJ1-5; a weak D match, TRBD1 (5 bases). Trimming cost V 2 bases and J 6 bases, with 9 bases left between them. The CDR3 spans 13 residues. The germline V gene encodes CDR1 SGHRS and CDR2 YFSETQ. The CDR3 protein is CASSFGGTQPQHF. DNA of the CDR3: TGCGCCAGCAGCTTTGGGGGGACTCAGCCCCAGCATTTT.

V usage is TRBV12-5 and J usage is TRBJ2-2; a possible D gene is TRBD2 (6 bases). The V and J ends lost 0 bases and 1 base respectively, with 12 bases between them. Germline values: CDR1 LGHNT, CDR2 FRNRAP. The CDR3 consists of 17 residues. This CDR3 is CASGLVTWGENTGELFF. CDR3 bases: TGTGCTAGTGGTTTGGTAACGTGGGGGGAGAACACCGGGGAGCTGTTTTTT.

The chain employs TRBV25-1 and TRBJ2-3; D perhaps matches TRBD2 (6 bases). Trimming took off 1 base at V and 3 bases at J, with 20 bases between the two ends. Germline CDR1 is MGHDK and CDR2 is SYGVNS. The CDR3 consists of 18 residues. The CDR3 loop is CASSECVAGRRRTDTQYF. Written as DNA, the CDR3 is TGTGCCAGCAGTGAATGTGTGGCGGGACGCCGCCGAACAGATACGCAGTATTTT.

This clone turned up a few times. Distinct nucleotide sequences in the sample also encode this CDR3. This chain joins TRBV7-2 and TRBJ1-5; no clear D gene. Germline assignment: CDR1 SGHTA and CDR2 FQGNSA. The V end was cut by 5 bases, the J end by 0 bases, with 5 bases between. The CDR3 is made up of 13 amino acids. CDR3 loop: CASSLNSNQPQHF. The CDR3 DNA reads TGTGCCAGCAGCCTCAATAGCAATCAGCCCCAGCATTTT.

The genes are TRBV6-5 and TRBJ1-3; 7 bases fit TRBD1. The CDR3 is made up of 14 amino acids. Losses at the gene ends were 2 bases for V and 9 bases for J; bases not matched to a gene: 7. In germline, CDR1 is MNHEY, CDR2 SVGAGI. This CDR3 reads CASSYDRDSSTIYF. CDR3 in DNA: TGTGCCAGCAGTTACGACAGGGACAGTAGCACCATATATTTT.

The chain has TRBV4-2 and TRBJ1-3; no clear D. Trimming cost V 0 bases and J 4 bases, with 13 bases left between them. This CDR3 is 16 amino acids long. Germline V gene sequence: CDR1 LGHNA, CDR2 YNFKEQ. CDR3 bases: TGTGCCAGCAGCCAAGATCTAGTAGGGAGCGGAAACACCATATATTTT. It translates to CASSQDLVGSGNTIYF.

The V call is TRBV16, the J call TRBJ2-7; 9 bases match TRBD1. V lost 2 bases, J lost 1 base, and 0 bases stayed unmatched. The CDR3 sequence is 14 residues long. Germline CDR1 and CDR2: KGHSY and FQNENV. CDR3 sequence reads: CASSQGTGSYEQYF. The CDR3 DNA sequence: TGTGCCAGCAGCCAAGGGACAGGGTCCTACGAGCAGTACTTC.

CDR3 in amino acids: CASSLGPRPGDRGGNEQFF. CDR3 sequence (DNA): TGTGCCAGCAGCTTAGGCCCCCGGCCCGGGGACAGGGGTGGCAATGAGCAGTTCTTC. The rearrangement links TRBV11-3 to TRBJ2-1; 10 bases are shared with TRBD1. J lost 6 bases, V lost 1 base, and 15 bases had no gene match. This CDR3 comprises 19 residues. Germline V gene lookup returns CDR1 SGHNT and CDR2 YENEEA.

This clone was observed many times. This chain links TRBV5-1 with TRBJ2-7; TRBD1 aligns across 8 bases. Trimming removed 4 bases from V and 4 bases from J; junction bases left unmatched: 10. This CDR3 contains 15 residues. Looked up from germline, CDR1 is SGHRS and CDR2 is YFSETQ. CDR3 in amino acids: CASSIAGGAGYEQYF. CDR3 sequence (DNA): TGCGCCAGCAGCATTGCAGGGGGCGCGGGGTACGAGCAGTACTTC. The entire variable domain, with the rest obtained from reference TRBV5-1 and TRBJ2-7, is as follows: KAGVTQTPRYLIKTRGQQVTLSCSPISGHRSVSWYQQTPGQGLQFLFEYFSETQRNKGNFPGRFSGRQFSNSRSEMNVSTLELGDSALYLCASSIAGGAGYEQYFGPGTRLTVT.

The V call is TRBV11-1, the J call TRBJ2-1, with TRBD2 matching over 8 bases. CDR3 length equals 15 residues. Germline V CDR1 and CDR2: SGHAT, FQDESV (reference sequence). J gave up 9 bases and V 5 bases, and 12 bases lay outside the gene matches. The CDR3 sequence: CASSPGSGGWSEQFF. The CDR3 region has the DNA TGTGCCAGCAGCCCCGGAAGCGGGGGTTGGAGTGAGCAGTTCTTC. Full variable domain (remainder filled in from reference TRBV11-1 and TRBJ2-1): EAEVAQSPRYKITEKSQAVAFWCDPISGHATLYWYRQILGQGPELLVQFQDESVVDDSQLPKDRFSAERLKGVDSTLKIQPAELGDSAMYLCASSPGSGGWSEQFFGPGTRLTVL.

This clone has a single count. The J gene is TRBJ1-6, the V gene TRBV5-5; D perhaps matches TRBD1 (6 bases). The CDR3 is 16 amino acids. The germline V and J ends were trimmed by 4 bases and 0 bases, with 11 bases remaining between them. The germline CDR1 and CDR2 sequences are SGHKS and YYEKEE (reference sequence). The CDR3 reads CASSGPGVSYNSPLHF. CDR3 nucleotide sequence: TGTGCCAGCAGCGGACCAGGGGTCTCCTATAATTCACCCCTCCACTTT.

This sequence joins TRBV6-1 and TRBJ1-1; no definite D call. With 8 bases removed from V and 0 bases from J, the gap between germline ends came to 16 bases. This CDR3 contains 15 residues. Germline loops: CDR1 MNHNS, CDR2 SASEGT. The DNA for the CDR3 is TGTGCCAGCCTCGCGGAGGTCGGGGTGAACACTGAAGCTTTCTTT. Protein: CASLAEVGVNTEAFF.

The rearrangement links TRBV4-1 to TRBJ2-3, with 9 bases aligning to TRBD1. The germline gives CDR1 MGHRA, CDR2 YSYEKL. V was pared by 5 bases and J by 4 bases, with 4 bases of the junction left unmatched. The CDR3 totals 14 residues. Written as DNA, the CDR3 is TGCGCCAGCAGCACAGGGGGCGGCCCAGATACGCAGTATTTT. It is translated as CASSTGGGPDTQYF.

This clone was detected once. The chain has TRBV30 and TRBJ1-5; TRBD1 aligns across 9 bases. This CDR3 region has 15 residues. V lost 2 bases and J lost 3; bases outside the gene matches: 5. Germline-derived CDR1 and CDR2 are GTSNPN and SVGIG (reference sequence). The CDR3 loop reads CAWSRGTGLNQPQHF. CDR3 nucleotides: TGTGCCTGGAGTCGTGGGACAGGGCTCAATCAGCCCCAGCATTTT.

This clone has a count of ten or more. CDR3 sequence reads: CASSLSGGSPNQPQHF. The CDR3 nucleotides are TGTGCCAGCAGTTTATCTGGGGGAAGCCCTAATCAGCCCCAGCATTTT. The chain joins TRBV27 to TRBJ1-5; perhaps TRBD1 as D (5 bases). The CDR3 is 16 residues long. Germline CDR1 reads MNHEY; CDR2 reads SMNVEV (reference sequence). Trimming removed 0 bases at V and 4 bases at J, with 13 bases between.

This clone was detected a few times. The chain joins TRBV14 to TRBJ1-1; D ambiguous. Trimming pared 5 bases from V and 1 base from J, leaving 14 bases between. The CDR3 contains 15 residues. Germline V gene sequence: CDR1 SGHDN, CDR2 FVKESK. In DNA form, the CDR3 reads TGTGCCAGCAGCTGGGGAGGAACCCAGAACACTGAAGCTTTCTTT. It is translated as CASSWGGTQNTEAFF.

The CDR3 nucleotides are TGCGCCAGCAGCTTGGACTATGTGGAGACCCAGTACTTC. This gives the protein CASSLDYVETQYF. This sequence joins TRBV5-1 and TRBJ2-5; D unresolved. The CDR3 contains 13 residues. V was pared by 0 bases and J by 5 bases, with 8 bases between. Germline lookup yields CDR1 SGHRS and CDR2 YFSETQ.

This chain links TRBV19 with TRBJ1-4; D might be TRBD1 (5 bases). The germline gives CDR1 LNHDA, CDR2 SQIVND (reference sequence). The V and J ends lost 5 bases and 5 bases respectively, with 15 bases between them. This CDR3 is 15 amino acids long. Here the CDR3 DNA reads TGTGCCAGTAGTCCCGGACTTGGGGGGAATGAAAAACTGTTTTTT. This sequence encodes CASSPGLGGNEKLFF.

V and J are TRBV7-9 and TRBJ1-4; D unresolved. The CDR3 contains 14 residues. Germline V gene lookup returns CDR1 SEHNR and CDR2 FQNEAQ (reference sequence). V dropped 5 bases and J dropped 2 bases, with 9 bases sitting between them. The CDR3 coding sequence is TGTGCCAGCAGCGTGACGGCCACTAATGAAAAACTGTTTTTT. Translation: CASSVTATNEKLFF.

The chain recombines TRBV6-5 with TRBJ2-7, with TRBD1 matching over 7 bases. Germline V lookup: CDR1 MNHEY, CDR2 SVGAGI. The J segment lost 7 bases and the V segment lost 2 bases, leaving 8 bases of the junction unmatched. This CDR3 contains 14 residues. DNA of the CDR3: TGTGCCAGCAGTTACGTCAGGGGGTCGGGTGAGCAGTACTTC. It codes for CASSYVRGSGEQYF.

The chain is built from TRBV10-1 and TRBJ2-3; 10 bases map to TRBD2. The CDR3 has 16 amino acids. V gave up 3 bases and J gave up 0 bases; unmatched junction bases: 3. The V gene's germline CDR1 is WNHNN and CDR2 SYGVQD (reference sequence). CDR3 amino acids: CASSDPSGRSTDTQYF. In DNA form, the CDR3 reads TGCGCCAGCAGTGATCCTAGCGGGAGAAGCACAGATACGCAGTATTTT.

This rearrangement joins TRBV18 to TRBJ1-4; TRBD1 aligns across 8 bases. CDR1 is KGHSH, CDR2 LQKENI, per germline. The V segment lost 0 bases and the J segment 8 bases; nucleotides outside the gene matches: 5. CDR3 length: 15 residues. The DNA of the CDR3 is TGTGCCAGCTCACCACCGGGACAGGAAGGAGAAAAACTGTTTTTT. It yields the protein CASSPPGQEGEKLFF.

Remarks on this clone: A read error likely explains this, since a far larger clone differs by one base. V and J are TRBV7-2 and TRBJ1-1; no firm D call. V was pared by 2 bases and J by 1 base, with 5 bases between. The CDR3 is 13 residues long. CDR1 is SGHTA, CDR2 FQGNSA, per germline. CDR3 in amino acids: CASSLSGNTEAFF. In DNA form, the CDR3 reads TGTGCCAGCAGCTTAAGCGGGAACACTGAAGCTTTCTTT.

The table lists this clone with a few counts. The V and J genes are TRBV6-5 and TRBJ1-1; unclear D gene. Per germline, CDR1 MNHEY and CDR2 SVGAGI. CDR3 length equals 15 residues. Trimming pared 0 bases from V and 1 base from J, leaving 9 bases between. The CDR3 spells CASSYSNGGNTEAFF. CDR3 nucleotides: TGTGCCAGCAGTTACTCGAACGGCGGGAACACTGAAGCTTTCTTT.

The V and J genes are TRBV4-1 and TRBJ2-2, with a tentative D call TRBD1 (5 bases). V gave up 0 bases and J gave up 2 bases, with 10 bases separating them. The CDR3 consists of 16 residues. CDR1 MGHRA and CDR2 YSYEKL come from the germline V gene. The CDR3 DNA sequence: TGCGCCAGCAGCCAAGAAGGCAGGACAAACACCGGGGAGCTGTTTTTT. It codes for CASSQEGRTNTGELFF.

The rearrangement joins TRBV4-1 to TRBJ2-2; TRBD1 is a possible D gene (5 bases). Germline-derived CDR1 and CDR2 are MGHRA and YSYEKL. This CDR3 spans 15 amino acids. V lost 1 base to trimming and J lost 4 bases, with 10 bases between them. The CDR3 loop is CASSQVGAVTGELFF. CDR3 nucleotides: TGCGCCAGCAGCCAAGTTGGGGCGGTCACCGGGGAGCTGTTTTTT.

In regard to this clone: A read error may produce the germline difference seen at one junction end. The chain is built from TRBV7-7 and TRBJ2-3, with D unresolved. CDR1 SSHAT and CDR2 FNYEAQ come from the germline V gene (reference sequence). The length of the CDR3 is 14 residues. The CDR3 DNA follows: TGTGCTAGCAGCTCCCTCGGCGGAGCAGATACGCAGTATTTT. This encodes CASSSLGGADTQYF.

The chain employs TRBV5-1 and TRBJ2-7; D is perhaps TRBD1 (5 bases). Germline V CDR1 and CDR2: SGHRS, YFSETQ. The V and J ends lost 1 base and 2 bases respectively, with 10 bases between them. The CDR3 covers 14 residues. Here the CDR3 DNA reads TGCGCCAGCAGCTTGCTTAGGGGCCCCTACGAGCAGTACTTC. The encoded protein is CASSLLRGPYEQYF.

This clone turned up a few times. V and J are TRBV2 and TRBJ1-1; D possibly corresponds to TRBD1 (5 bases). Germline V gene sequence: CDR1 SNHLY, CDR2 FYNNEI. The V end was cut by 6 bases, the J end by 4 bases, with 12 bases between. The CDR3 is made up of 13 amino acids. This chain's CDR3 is CASRGLGFTEAFF. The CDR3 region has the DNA TGTGCCAGCAGGGGACTGGGTTTCACTGAAGCTTTCTTT.